What follows are 17 T cell receptor beta chains derived from one specimen sequenced in a study of chemoradiotherapy in HPV16-positive cancers. This table comes from immunoSEQ multiplex PCR, and its TCRdb copy is limited to in-frame clones, with some not included. The repertoire consists of under 6,500 clones, with approximately 80% occurring once and the leading ten covering 6.2%. This material consisted of tumor tissue, taken from a patient who underwent chemoradiotherapy. These receptors originate from a human donor with HPV-associated anogenital cancer.

This clone was detected only once. The chain links TRBV7-9 to TRBJ1-4; TRBD1 agrees at 8 bases. Unmatched junction bases numbered 5, after V lost 1 base and J lost 7 bases. Germline V gives CDR1 SEHNR, CDR2 FQNEAQ (reference sequence). CDR3 length: 15 residues. The CDR3 protein is CASSLGQGASEKLFF. The CDR3 coding sequence is TGTGCCAGCAGCTTAGGTCAGGGGGCTAGTGAAAAACTGTTTTTT.

The chain is built from TRBV5-1 and TRBJ2-1; D unresolved. Germline values: CDR1 SGHRS, CDR2 YFSETQ. V was trimmed by 0 bases and J by 3 bases, leaving 10 bases between them. The CDR3 consists of 15 residues. The CDR3 bases are TGCGCCAGCAGCTTGGAGGCCTGGGGCTACAATGAGCAGTTCTTC. Its protein is CASSLEAWGYNEQFF.

V and J are TRBV29-1 and TRBJ2-7; D is ambiguous. Trimming left V 5 bases short and J 6 bases short, with 14 bases between. Germline CDR1 and CDR2: SQVTM and ANQGSEA. This CDR3 contains 12 residues. CDR3 protein: CSVSTYGLEQYF. Here the CDR3 DNA reads TGCAGCGTTTCAACGTACGGGCTCGAGCAGTACTTC.

The chain joins TRBV7-9 to TRBJ1-1; D is perhaps TRBD1 (5 bases). The CDR3 length is 13 residues. Germline CDR1 and CDR2: SEHNR and FQNEAQ (reference sequence). Trimming pared 7 bases from V and 0 bases from J, leaving 9 bases between. The CDR3 DNA is TGTGCCAGCAACCGAGGGGTGAACACTGAAGCTTTCTTT. Translated: CASNRGVNTEAFF.

The V gene is TRBV2, the J gene TRBJ2-1, with 7 bases lining up with TRBD1. V was clipped by 2 bases and J by 9 bases; unmatched bases: 10. Germline V gene sequence: CDR1 SNHLY, CDR2 FYNNEI. The CDR3 covers 15 residues. CDR3 loop: CASSEIRSPGGEQFF. DNA of the CDR3: TGTGCCAGCAGTGAAATTCGTAGCCCAGGGGGTGAGCAGTTCTTC.

The genes are TRBV5-6 and TRBJ2-5; TRBD1 is a possible D gene (5 bases). The CDR3 has 14 amino acids. Trimming stripped 4 bases from V and 0 bases from J, with 10 bases between. Germline CDR1 is SGHDT and CDR2 is YYEEEE. The CDR3 coding sequence is TGTGCCAGCAGCCGTGGACACAACCAAGAGACCCAGTACTTC. Translation: CASSRGHNQETQYF.

The chain has TRBV5-6 and TRBJ2-7; no definite D call. The V end lost 4 bases, the J end lost 2 bases, and 16 bases lay between the germline ends. CDR1 is SGHDT and CDR2 is YYEEEE in the germline V gene. The length of the CDR3 is 15 residues. The DNA of the CDR3 is TGTGCCAGCAGCGTCGGTGCAATATCGACCTACGAGCAGTACTTC. It translates to CASSVGAISTYEQYF.

This clone was detected once. This chain uses TRBV12-5 with TRBJ2-2; D assignment may be TRBD1 or TRBD2 (5 bases each). The germline gives CDR1 LGHNT, CDR2 FRNRAP. The CDR3 sequence is 15 residues long. V lost 1 base and J lost 7, with 13 bases in between. The DNA of the CDR3 is TGTGCTAGTGGTTTGGGAACCGGGGCCGTCGGGGAGCTGTTTTTT. It is translated as CASGLGTGAVGELFF.

The rearrangement links TRBV27 to TRBJ2-7; D is unclear. CDR3 length equals 13 residues. Trimming took off 4 bases at V and 6 bases at J, with 13 bases between the two ends. Germline assignment: CDR1 MNHEY and CDR2 SMNVEV (reference sequence). CDR3 bases: TGTGCCAGCAGTTCCGGTTTAGCTGCCGAGCAGTACTTC. The encoded protein is CASSSGLAAEQYF.

This clone was counted a single time. CDR3 protein: CASSVSLEDTQYF. The CDR3 region has the DNA TGTGCCAGCAGCGTTAGTTTGGAAGATACGCAGTATTTT. This chain joins TRBV9 and TRBJ2-3; D call uncertain. Trimming removed 2 bases at V and 5 bases at J, with 9 bases between. This CDR3 is 13 amino acids long. Germline values: CDR1 SGDLS, CDR2 YYNGEE.

V is TRBV30 and J is TRBJ2-2; D may match TRBD1 or TRBD2 (5 bases each). CDR1 and CDR2 from the germline V gene are GTSNPN and SVGIG (reference sequence). Deletions cut 0 bases from V and 6 bases from J, with 14 bases between. The CDR3 covers 15 residues. The CDR3 reads CAWSVGYGDPGELFF. The CDR3 bases are TGTGCCTGGAGTGTGGGTTATGGGGACCCCGGGGAGCTGTTTTTT.

This clone has only a few counts. V and J are TRBV11-1 and TRBJ2-5; no firm D call. Trimming removed 1 base from V and 2 bases from J, with 11 bases in between. Germline CDR1 SGHAT, CDR2 FQDESV (reference sequence). The CDR3 is made up of 15 amino acids. CDR3 bases: TGTGCCAGCAGCTTAGATGTGGGGAAACAAGAGACCCAGTACTTC. Protein sequence: CASSLDVGKQETQYF.

The chain employs TRBV6-5 and TRBJ1-1; no definite D call. The germline gives CDR1 MNHEY, CDR2 SVGAGI. Trimming shortened V by 0 bases and J by 1 base, and 3 bases separated the two germline ends. The CDR3 totals 13 residues. This CDR3 is CASSYSQNTEAFF. Here the CDR3 DNA reads TGTGCCAGCAGTTACTCTCAGAACACTGAAGCTTTCTTT.

The V call is TRBV27, the J call TRBJ1-3, with D maybe TRBD1 (5 bases). CDR3 length: 17 amino acids. V was shortened by 2 bases and J by 3 bases, with 17 bases between the two germline ends. The germline V gene encodes CDR1 MNHEY and CDR2 SMNVEV (reference sequence). The CDR3 reads CASSLVGTGQYGNTIYF. CDR3 coding DNA: TGTGCCAGCAGTTTAGTTGGTACAGGTCAATATGGAAACACCATATATTTT.

This clone was seen only a few times. J is TRBJ2-7 and V is TRBV6-1, with a weak D call TRBD1 (6 bases). Per germline, CDR1 MNHNS and CDR2 SASEGT. Trimming removed 2 bases at V and 2 bases at J, with 7 bases between. The CDR3 contains 13 residues. DNA for the CDR3: TGTGCCAGCAGTGAAAGACAGGCCTACGAGCAGTACTTC. Translation: CASSERQAYEQYF.

CDR3 bases: TGCGCCAGCAGCTTCCATGACAGGGGGATAAATACCGGGGAGCTGTTTTTT. Protein product: CASSFHDRGINTGELFF. The chain carries TRBV5-1 and TRBJ2-2; 9 nucleotides agree with TRBD1. The CDR3 sequence is 17 residues long. CDR1 is SGHRS and CDR2 is YFSETQ in the germline V gene. The V segment lost 2 bases and the J segment 5 bases; nucleotides outside the gene matches: 10.

The gene calls are TRBV9 and TRBJ2-1, with TRBD2 matching 12 bases. V lost 4 bases to trimming and J lost 6 bases; unmatched junction nucleotides: 5. There are 15 residues in the CDR3. Germline loops: CDR1 SGDLS, CDR2 YYNGEE. As DNA, the CDR3 is TGTGCCAGCAGCCCGGGACTAGCGGGCCGCAATGAGCAGTTCTTC. Its protein is CASSPGLAGRNEQFF.